This T cell receptor beta chain appears in the sequencing data of a study of OX40 agonist ivuxolimab in advanced cancers. Overall study context: Under the entry rules, prior anti-PD-1, anti-PD-L1 or anti-CTLA-4 therapy was allowed, and 40% had some.

Study-wide results and limits: Partial responders receiving 0.1-3.0 mg/kg showed among the lowest clonal expansion.

Details on this clone: Its antigen is unidentified.

The CDR3 runs 16 residues. Germline CDR1 MNHEY, CDR2 SMNVEV (reference sequence). V was pared by 5 bases and J by 0 bases, with 10 bases of the junction left unmatched. Sequenced by immunoSEQ multiplex PCR; TCRdb stores in-frame clones only, minus some. Of about 88,000 clones in the sample, around 85% were seen once. The study sampled blood at baseline, cycle 4 day 1, and cycle 7 day 1. The chain links TRBV27 to TRBJ2-7; 7 bases are a match to TRBD2. This TCR was sampled from an adult with an advanced solid tumor such as melanoma, head and neck, liver or kidney cancer. The sequences come from CD4+ or CD8+ T cells sorted from blood, collected in a trial of the OX40 agonist ivuxolimab. The CDR3 bases are TGTGCCAGCAGTAGATCGGGGGGAGGGTTCTCCTACGAGCAGTACTTC. Translated: CASSRSGGGFSYEQYF.